This T cell receptor (beta chain) was sequenced for a study of cytotoxic CD8 clonotypes in ibrutinib-treated CLL. About the study: Once patients had received a median 12 months of treatment, range 6 to 36, response samples were obtained.

The J segment lost 6 bases and the V segment lost 4 bases, leaving 12 bases of the junction unmatched. Germline loops: CDR1 GTSNPN, CDR2 SVGIG (reference sequence). This CDR3 contains 14 residues. Measured with immunoSEQ multiplex PCR; TCRdb has only the in-frame clones, and not every one. The sample includes about 120,000 clones, about 53% of them seen just once. Findings of the study overall: A rise in clonality was seen at ibrutinib response, and a fall back toward baseline was seen at progression.

Notes on this clone: Its specificity is not known.

The material sequenced was PBMCs, taken after 24 months of ibrutinib treatment. The J gene is TRBJ2-7, the V gene TRBV30, with 7 bases fitting TRBD1. The receptor was derived from a human donor with chronic lymphocytic leukemia. The CDR3 bases are TGTGCCTGGAACTCTATTAGGACAGGTGGCGAGCAGTACTTC. This translates into CAWNSIRTGGEQYF.